The 4 T cell receptor beta chains below come from one sample, sequenced in a study of OX40 agonist ivuxolimab in advanced cancers. Receptor libraries were prepared by the immunoSEQ multiplex PCR assay. TCRdb provides this immuneACCESS table in a form limited to in-frame rearrangements. Some clones are lacking; in checked studies, under half of them reflect an unresolved V gene, and why the rest are absent is not known. This sample holds over 55,000 clones; about 83% were observed only once. The ten top clones hold around 0.73% of the sample. This material consisted of CD4+ or CD8+ T cells sorted from blood, taken in a trial of the OX40 agonist ivuxolimab. These TCRs come from an adult with an advanced solid tumor such as melanoma, head and neck, liver or kidney cancer.

This sequence joins TRBV7-2 and TRBJ1-6, with a weak D call TRBD1 (6 bases). Germline assignment: CDR1 SGHTA and CDR2 FQGNSA. Trimming took 1 base from V and 10 from J, leaving 26 bases between them. CDR3 length: 19 residues. The CDR3 here is CASSLGGGYRTALGSPLHF. As DNA, the CDR3 is TGTGCCAGCAGCTTAGGAGGGGGGTACAGGACGGCCTTGGGGTCACCCCTCCACTTT.

This clone was seen a single time. This sequence joins TRBV19 and TRBJ2-1, with D perhaps matching TRBD1 or TRBD2 (5 bases each). The CDR3 is 14 residues long. The V gene's germline CDR1 is LNHDA and CDR2 SQIVND (reference sequence). Trimming took 8 bases from V and 4 from J, leaving 15 bases between them. CDR3 amino acids: CASGKGSSYNEQFF. The CDR3 DNA sequence: TGTGCCAGTGGGAAGGGGAGCTCTTACAATGAGCAGTTCTTC.

J is TRBJ1-5 and V is TRBV19; D gene ambiguous. This CDR3 spans 15 amino acids. Trimming left V 0 bases short and J 4 bases short, with 10 bases between. Germline V lookup: CDR1 LNHDA, CDR2 SQIVND (reference sequence). For the CDR3, the DNA is TGTGCCAGTAGTATAGATCGTCGGGGAAATCAGCCCCAGCATTTT. Protein sequence: CASSIDRRGNQPQHF.

The chain joins TRBV19 to TRBJ1-2; D gene unclear. The V end was cut by 6 bases, the J end by 3 bases, with 14 bases between. Germline CDR1 and CDR2: LNHDA and SQIVND (reference sequence). The CDR3 consists of 14 residues. CDR3 in DNA: TGTGCCAGTAGAAGTATGGCAGTGGACTATGGCTACACCTTC. The encoded protein is CASRSMAVDYGYTF.